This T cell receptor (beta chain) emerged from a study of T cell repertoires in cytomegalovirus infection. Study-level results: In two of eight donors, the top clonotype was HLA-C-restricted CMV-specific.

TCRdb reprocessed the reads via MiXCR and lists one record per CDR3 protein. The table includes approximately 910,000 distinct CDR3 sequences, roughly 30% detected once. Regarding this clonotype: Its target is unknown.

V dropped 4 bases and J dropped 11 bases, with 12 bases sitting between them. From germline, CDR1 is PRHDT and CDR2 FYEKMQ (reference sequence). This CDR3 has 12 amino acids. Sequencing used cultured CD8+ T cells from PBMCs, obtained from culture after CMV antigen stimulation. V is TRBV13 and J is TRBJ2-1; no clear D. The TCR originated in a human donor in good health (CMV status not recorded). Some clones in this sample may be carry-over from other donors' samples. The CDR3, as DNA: TGTGCCAGCAGCTCCGGACCTTCACAGCAGTTCTTC. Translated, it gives CASSSGPSQQFF.